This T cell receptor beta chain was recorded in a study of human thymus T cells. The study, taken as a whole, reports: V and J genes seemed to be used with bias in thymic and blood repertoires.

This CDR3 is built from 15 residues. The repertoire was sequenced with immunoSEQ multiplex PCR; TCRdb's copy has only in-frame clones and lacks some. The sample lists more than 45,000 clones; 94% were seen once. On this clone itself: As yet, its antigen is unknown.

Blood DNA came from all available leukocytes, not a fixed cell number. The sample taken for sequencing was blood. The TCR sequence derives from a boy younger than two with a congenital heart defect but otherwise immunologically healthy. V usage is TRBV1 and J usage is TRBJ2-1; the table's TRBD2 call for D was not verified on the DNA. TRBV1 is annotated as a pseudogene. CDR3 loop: CTSSQEPSGENEQFF. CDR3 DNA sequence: TGCACCAGCAGCCAAGAACCGTCGGGAGAGAATGAGCAGTTCTTC.